Presented here are 22 T cell receptor beta chains from one specimen sequenced in a study of blood T cell repertoires in COVID-19. TCRdb's copy holds only in-frame clones and misses some; the assay was immunoSEQ multiplex PCR. The data hold a few hundred thousand clones, with more than 80% observed a single time. Sequenced material: peripheral blood. These receptors all stem from a woman in her 30s with active or convalescent COVID-19.

This clone was counted once. This chain joins TRBV7-3 and TRBJ2-3; 9 nucleotides align to TRBD2. Germline-derived CDR1 and CDR2 are SGHTA and FQGTGA. CDR3 length: 15 amino acids. V gave up 6 bases and J gave up 6 bases; unmatched junction bases: 10. The CDR3 coding sequence is TGTGCCAGCAGAATTGGGGCGGGGGGGCCCGATACGCAGTATTTT. Its translation: CASRIGAGGPDTQYF. Complete variable domain (other parts from reference TRBV7-3 and TRBJ2-3): GAGVSQTPSNKVTEKGKYVELRCDPISGHTALYWYRQSLGQGPEFLIYFQGTGAADDSGLPNDRFFAVRPEGSVSTLKIQRTERGDSAVYLCASRIGAGGPDTQYFGPGTRLTVL.

The chain combines TRBV18 with TRBJ2-7, with TRBD2 as a possible D gene (6 bases). V was clipped by 3 bases and J by 3 bases, with 9 bases between them. Germline V lookup: CDR1 KGHSH, CDR2 LQKENI. The CDR3 spans 13 residues. In DNA form, the CDR3 reads TGTGCCAGCTCACCTTCGGGGGACTACGAGCAGTACTTC. Its protein product is CASSPSGDYEQYF.

The J gene is TRBJ2-3, the V gene TRBV28, with 8 bases matching TRBD2. The CDR3 spans 16 residues. V was clipped by 5 bases and J by 5 bases; unmatched bases: 12. CDR1 is MDHEN and CDR2 is SYDVKM in the germline V gene. In DNA form, the CDR3 reads TGTGCCAGCAGTGGGATCCAAGCGGGGGAGGAAGATACGCAGTATTTT. This gives the protein CASSGIQAGEEDTQYF.

This rearrangement joins TRBV6-4 to TRBJ2-1; D remains ambiguous. The germline V gene encodes CDR1 MRHNA and CDR2 SNTAGT. Trimming removed 0 bases at V and 6 bases at J, with 15 bases between. The CDR3 consists of 16 residues. Written as DNA, the CDR3 is TGTGCCAGCAGTGACTCGTATAGCCTCGCGGCCAATGAGCAGTTCTTC. Residues: CASSDSYSLAANEQFF.

This chain links TRBV19 with TRBJ2-1, with 7 bases lining up with TRBD1. Trimming removed 8 bases from V and 0 bases from J; junction bases left unmatched: 7. The CDR3 sequence is 15 residues long. CDR1 is LNHDA, CDR2 SQIVND, per germline (reference sequence). The CDR3 reads CASCPGGFSYNEQFF. DNA for the CDR3: TGTGCCAGTTGTCCAGGGGGTTTCTCCTACAATGAGCAGTTCTTC.

The chain couples TRBV10-3 to TRBJ1-1, with TRBD1 as a possible D gene (5 bases). The CDR3 covers 13 residues. From germline, CDR1 is ENHRY and CDR2 SYGVKD. V dropped 6 bases and J dropped 0 bases, with 8 bases sitting between them. The CDR3 spells CAIRTTVNTEAFF. The CDR3 DNA sequence: TGTGCCATCAGGACGACAGTGAACACTGAAGCTTTCTTT.

The chain uses TRBV18 and TRBJ1-4, with a weak D call TRBD1 (6 bases). Between the trimmed V and J ends, which lost 4 bases and 7 bases, there was a span of 16 bases. The CDR3 runs 15 residues. Germline V gene sequence: CDR1 KGHSH, CDR2 LQKENI. CDR3 DNA: TGTGCCAGCTCACTTCGCGGGGGCGTAGGTGAAAAACTGTTTTTT. Encoded protein: CASSLRGGVGEKLFF.

V gene TRBV4-1 combines with J gene TRBJ2-7, with D possibly being TRBD2 (6 bases). V lost 0 bases to trimming and J lost 3 bases, with 15 bases between them. There are 16 residues in the CDR3. Germline V gene sequence: CDR1 MGHRA, CDR2 YSYEKL. The CDR3 loop reads CASSQDVWRGGYEQYF. CDR3 in DNA: TGCGCCAGCAGCCAAGATGTTTGGCGGGGCGGCTACGAGCAGTACTTC.

The chain carries TRBV6-1 and TRBJ2-7; possible D gene TRBD1, 5 bases. Per germline, CDR1 MNHNS and CDR2 SASEGT. Trimming took 3 bases from V and 5 from J, leaving 14 bases between them. This CDR3 contains 14 residues. The chain's CDR3 is CASSEMGPTDEQYF. CDR3 bases: TGTGCCAGCAGTGAGATGGGGCCGACCGACGAGCAGTACTTC.

The CDR3 sequence: CASRTLQGASEAFF. CDR3 sequence (DNA): TGTGCCAGCAGGACCTTACAGGGGGCTTCTGAAGCTTTCTTT. This rearrangement joins TRBV6-6 to TRBJ1-1, with 9 bases lining up with TRBD1. The ends lost 6 bases at V and 6 bases at J; junction bases unmatched: 8. The length of the CDR3 is 14 residues. Germline lookup yields CDR1 MNHNY and CDR2 SVGAGI (reference sequence).

The CDR3 DNA follows: TGTGCCAGCAGCCATACCGCGGGACGGATAAACACTGAAGCTTTCTTT. The encoded protein is CASSHTAGRINTEAFF. The chain uses TRBV6-2 or TRBV6-3 and TRBJ1-1; D possibly corresponds to TRBD1 (5 bases). Germline V gene lookup returns CDR1 MNHEY and CDR2 SVGEGT. V was trimmed by 6 bases and J by 2 bases, leaving 19 bases between them. The CDR3 runs to 16 residues.

The V gene is TRBV7-9, the J gene TRBJ1-6; possible D gene TRBD1, 5 bases. The CDR3 is made up of 17 amino acids. Germline assignment: CDR1 SEHNR and CDR2 FQNEAQ (reference sequence). Trimming stripped 2 bases from V and 9 bases from J, with 20 bases between. DNA for the CDR3: TGTGCCAGCAGCTTAAGTTTCGCGGCGGACGGGGGTTCACCCCTCCACTTT. It specifies CASSLSFAADGGSPLHF.

This rearrangement joins TRBV30 to TRBJ1-4; D gene uncertain. The CDR3 has 12 amino acids. Germline loops: CDR1 GTSNPN, CDR2 SVGIG (reference sequence). V was clipped by 2 bases and J by 6 bases, with 7 bases between them. The CDR3 region is CAWSKQDEKLFF. CDR3 sequence (DNA): TGTGCCTGGAGTAAGCAGGATGAAAAACTGTTTTTT.

The chain combines TRBV5-1 with TRBJ2-3, with D unclear. Germline CDR1 is SGHRS and CDR2 is YFSETQ. The CDR3 contains 16 residues. The V and J ends lost 0 bases and 0 bases respectively, with 11 bases between them. In DNA form, the CDR3 reads TGCGCCAGCAGCTTGGAGGCGCTGACTAGCACAGATACGCAGTATTTT. Translation gives CASSLEALTSTDTQYF.

This chain links TRBV14 with TRBJ1-1, with 9 positions matching TRBD1. Losses at the gene ends were 4 bases for V and 1 base for J; bases not matched to a gene: 1. The CDR3 sequence is 14 residues long. Germline assignment: CDR1 SGHDN and CDR2 FVKESK. In DNA, the CDR3 is TGTGCCAGCAGCCGGGGACAGGGGAACACTGAAGCTTTCTTT. It translates to CASSRGQGNTEAFF.

The chain recombines TRBV7-9 with TRBJ2-7; 8 nucleotides match TRBD1. From germline, CDR1 is SEHNR and CDR2 FQNEAQ (reference sequence). CDR3 length: 14 amino acids. V trimming: 5 bases; J trimming: 0 bases; junction bases outside the gene matches: 3. The CDR3 sequence is CASSPRGPSYEQYF. Written as DNA, the CDR3 is TGTGCCAGCAGCCCCAGGGGGCCCTCCTACGAGCAGTACTTC.

This clone occurred a few times. The V call is TRBV27, the J call TRBJ2-7; 7 bases agree with TRBD1. CDR3 length equals 12 residues. Germline CDR1 is MNHEY and CDR2 is SMNVEV (reference sequence). The ends lost 10 bases at V and 6 bases at J; junction bases unmatched: 9. The CDR3 sequence is CATPGQYCEQYF. The CDR3, as DNA: TGTGCCACCCCGGGACAGTACTGCGAGCAGTACTTC.

As for this clone: At the DNA level, this CDR3 is encoded by other sequences in the same sample as well. The chain couples TRBV3-1 (or the pseudogene TRBV3-2) to TRBJ1-1, with 8 bases lining up with TRBD1. The trim removed 4 bases at V and 1 base at J, leaving 5 bases unmatched. This CDR3 contains 15 residues. Germline V CDR1 and CDR2: LGHDT, YNNKEL (reference sequence). CDR3 nucleotides: TGTGCCAGCAGCCTCGACAGGGGCTGGAACACTGAAGCTTTCTTT. Its protein is CASSLDRGWNTEAFF.

This chain links TRBV24-1 with TRBJ2-3; TRBD2 matches at 8 bases. This CDR3 has 17 amino acids. Germline assignment: CDR1 KGHDR and CDR2 SFDVKD. Germline trimming cut 7 bases from V and 9 bases from J; bases unmatched to any gene: 20. CDR3 protein: CATSAGRAGGRAVTQYF. CDR3 nucleotides: TGTGCCACCAGCGCCGGTCGGGCGGGGGGCCGGGCAGTGACGCAGTATTTT.

This rearrangement joins TRBV28 to TRBJ1-1; the match to TRBD1 covers 8 bases. In germline, CDR1 is MDHEN, CDR2 SYDVKM. The CDR3 loop spans 14 amino acids. V gave up 5 bases and J gave up 1 base; unmatched junction bases: 3. CDR3 sequence (DNA): TGTGCCAGCAGTCTCGACAGGGGGAACACTGAAGCTTTCTTT. Translated, it gives CASSLDRGNTEAFF.

The chain recombines TRBV4-2 with TRBJ2-1; the match to TRBD1 covers 9 bases. The J segment lost 10 bases and the V segment lost 0 bases, leaving 19 bases of the junction unmatched. The V gene's germline CDR1 is LGHNA and CDR2 YNFKEQ. The length of the CDR3 is 19 residues. The DNA for the CDR3 is TGTGCCAGCAGCCAAGAAGGACGGGGTGGACAGGGGCGGTTGGGGGAGCAGTTCTTC. It translates to CASSQEGRGGQGRLGEQFF.

V is TRBV19 and J is TRBJ2-1; TRBD2 aligns across 10 bases. The CDR3 loop spans 17 amino acids. Germline V lookup: CDR1 LNHDA, CDR2 SQIVND (reference sequence). J lost 6 bases, V lost 5 bases, and 13 bases had no gene match. The CDR3 region is CASSPRGSGGSVNEQFF. CDR3 DNA sequence: TGTGCCAGTAGTCCCCGGGGTAGCGGGGGGAGTGTCAATGAGCAGTTCTTC.